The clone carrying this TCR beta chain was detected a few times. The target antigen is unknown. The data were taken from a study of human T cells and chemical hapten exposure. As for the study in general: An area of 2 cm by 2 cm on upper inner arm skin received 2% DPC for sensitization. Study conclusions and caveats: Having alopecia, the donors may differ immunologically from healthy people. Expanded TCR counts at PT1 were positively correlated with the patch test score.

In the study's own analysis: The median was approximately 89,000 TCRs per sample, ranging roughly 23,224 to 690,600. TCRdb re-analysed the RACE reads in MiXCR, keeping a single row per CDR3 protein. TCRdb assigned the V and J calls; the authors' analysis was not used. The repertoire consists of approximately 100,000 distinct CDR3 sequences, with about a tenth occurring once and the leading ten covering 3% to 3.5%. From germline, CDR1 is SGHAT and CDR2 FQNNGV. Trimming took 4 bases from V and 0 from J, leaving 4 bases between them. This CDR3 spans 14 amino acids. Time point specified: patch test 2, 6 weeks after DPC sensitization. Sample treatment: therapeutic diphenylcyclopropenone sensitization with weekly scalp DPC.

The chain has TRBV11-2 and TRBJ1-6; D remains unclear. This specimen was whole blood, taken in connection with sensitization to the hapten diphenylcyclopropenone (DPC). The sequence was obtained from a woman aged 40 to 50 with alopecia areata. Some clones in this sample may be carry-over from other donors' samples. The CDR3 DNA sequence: TGTGCCAGCAGCTCGCGCTCCTATAATTCACCCCTCCACTTT. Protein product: CASSSRSYNSPLHF.